This passage covers 16 T cell receptor beta chains from one sample sequenced in a study of blood T cell repertoires in COVID-19. Sequenced by immunoSEQ multiplex PCR; TCRdb stores in-frame clones only, minus some. The data hold 55,000 to 70,000 clones, with approximately 87% observed a single time. Source material: peripheral blood. Receptor source: a man aged 55-75 years with acute or convalescent COVID-19.

This chain links TRBV18 with TRBJ2-5; D unclear. Germline CDR1 KGHSH, CDR2 LQKENI. The V and J ends lost 3 bases and 5 bases respectively, with 7 bases between them. The CDR3 is made up of 12 amino acids. The CDR3 region is CASSPSSETQYF. CDR3 DNA: TGTGCCAGCTCACCCTCGTCTGAGACCCAGTACTTC.

This chain links TRBV12-3 or TRBV12-4 with TRBJ1-1; D remains unclear. The CDR3 totals 11 residues. V was cut by 6 bases and J by 1 base, with 3 bases left in between. CDR3: CASSRNTEAFF. In DNA, the CDR3 is TGTGCCAGCAGCCGGAACACTGAAGCTTTCTTT.

This sequence joins TRBV2 and TRBJ2-7, with D unresolved. V lost 8 bases and J 3 bases, leaving 14 bases between the germline ends. Germline CDR1 and CDR2: SNHLY and FYNNEI. CDR3 length: 13 residues. The CDR3 nucleotides are TGTGCCAGCCTCAGACCGTCAGGCTACGAGCAGTACTTC. Encoded protein: CASLRPSGYEQYF.

V gene TRBV12-3 or TRBV12-4 combines with J gene TRBJ1-2; D remains unclear. Trimming removed 3 bases from V and 8 bases from J, with 10 bases in between. This CDR3 spans 12 amino acids. DNA of the CDR3: TGTGCCAGCAGTTTCGGGGAGCACGGCTACACCTTC. Its translation: CASSFGEHGYTF.

This chain links TRBV7-9 with TRBJ2-5, with 8 bases matching TRBD1. V trimming: 0 bases; J trimming: 1 base; junction bases outside the gene matches: 7. Germline V gene sequence: CDR1 SEHNR, CDR2 FQNEAQ (reference sequence). CDR3 length: 17 residues. The CDR3 nucleotides read TGTGCCAGCAGCTTAGCGCTCGGACAGGGAAGCCAAGAGACCCAGTACTTC. This translates into CASSLALGQGSQETQYF.

The V call is TRBV5-5, the J call TRBJ1-2, with a weak D call TRBD1 (5 bases). There are 15 residues in the CDR3. CDR1 is SGHKS and CDR2 is YYEKEE in the germline V gene (reference sequence). V was shortened by 4 bases and J by 2 bases, with 15 bases between the two germline ends. CDR3 DNA: TGTGCCAGCAGCCAATCCGCGACAGAGAACTATGGCTACACCTTC. Protein product: CASSQSATENYGYTF.

J is TRBJ1-2 and V is TRBV5-1, with 9 bases identical to TRBD1. Germline V CDR1 and CDR2: SGHRS, YFSETQ. V lost 4 bases to trimming and J lost 7 bases; unmatched junction nucleotides: 11. The CDR3 consists of 15 residues. CDR3 bases: TGCGCCAGCAGCGCCCTACAGGGGGCGTCGGTTGGCTACACCTTC. Its translation: CASSALQGASVGYTF.

The V and J genes are TRBV2 and TRBJ2-1; D call uncertain. V lost 1 base and J lost 10, with 11 bases in between. The germline gives CDR1 SNHLY, CDR2 FYNNEI. This CDR3 has 13 residues. CDR3 sequence (DNA): TGTGCCAGCAGTGAAGGGGTGTACGGGGAGCAGTTCTTC. As protein: CASSEGVYGEQFF.

This clone was seen a single time. CDR3 in amino acids: CASSWGTSSYEQYF. CDR3 coding DNA: TGTGCCAGCAGCTGGGGCACCAGCTCCTACGAGCAGTACTTC. The chain uses TRBV2 and TRBJ2-7, with D possibly matching TRBD1 (5 bases). CDR3 length equals 14 residues. The V gene lost 6 bases and the J gene lost 0 bases, with 12 bases spanning the gap. The V gene's germline CDR1 is SNHLY and CDR2 FYNNEI.

This chain connects TRBV9 to TRBJ1-5; D may be TRBD1 (6 bases). This CDR3 spans 14 amino acids. V gave up 2 bases and J gave up 3 bases, with 9 bases separating them. CDR1 is SGDLS and CDR2 is YYNGEE in the germline V gene. The CDR3 DNA sequence: TGTGCCAGCAGCGTCGGACAGAACAATCAGCCCCAGCATTTT. Residues: CASSVGQNNQPQHF.

This rearrangement joins TRBV5-4 to TRBJ2-5; D is ambiguous. Germline V gene lookup returns CDR1 SGHNT and CDR2 YYREEE (reference sequence). V shed 1 base and J shed 6 bases, with 13 bases lying between them. The CDR3 loop spans 14 amino acids. The CDR3 region has the DNA TGTGCCAGCAGCTTGCGTTCTGGCGGTCAGACCCAGTACTTC. Residues: CASSLRSGGQTQYF.

This clone was seen a few times. The rearrangement joins TRBV7-2 to TRBJ2-3; the D gene is possibly TRBD2 (6 bases). CDR1 SGHTA and CDR2 FQGNSA come from the germline V gene. The CDR3 consists of 14 residues. Trimming shortened V by 1 base and J by 4 bases, and 9 bases separated the two germline ends. CDR3 DNA sequence: TGTGCCAGCAGCTTAGATCCGGGGGCAGATACGCAGTATTTT. This codes for CASSLDPGADTQYF.

J is TRBJ2-2 and V is TRBV6-2 or TRBV6-3; the D gene is possibly TRBD1 (5 bases). This CDR3 is 17 amino acids long. V shed 2 bases and J shed 3 bases, with 16 bases lying between them. The germline gives CDR1 MNHEY, CDR2 SVGEGT. Written as DNA, the CDR3 is TGTGCCAGCAGTTACCCCCCCGACAGACGTTACACCGGGGAGCTGTTTTTT. Encoded protein: CASSYPPDRRYTGELFF.

CDR3 residues: CASSLGRQNYGYTF. The CDR3 DNA follows: TGTGCCAGCAGCTTGGGTCGACAGAACTATGGCTACACCTTC. The rearrangement uses TRBV5-5 and TRBJ1-2, with D perhaps TRBD1 (5 bases). The germline V and J ends were trimmed by 0 bases and 2 bases, with 8 bases remaining between them. Germline loops: CDR1 SGHKS, CDR2 YYEKEE (reference sequence). The CDR3 has 14 amino acids.

This chain joins TRBV10-3 and TRBJ1-6, with TRBD1 identical over 7 bases. V was clipped by 6 bases and J by 5 bases; unmatched bases: 4. The CDR3 contains 14 residues. Per germline, CDR1 ENHRY and CDR2 SYGVKD. CDR3 sequence (DNA): TGTGCCATCAGCAGGGACAGAAATAATTCACCCCTCCACTTT. It codes for CAISRDRNNSPLHF.

This chain links TRBV6-5 with TRBJ1-2, with a weak D call TRBD1 (5 bases). CDR3 length equals 14 residues. CDR1 MNHEY and CDR2 SVGAGI come from the germline V gene. The V end was cut by 6 bases, the J end by 4 bases, with 15 bases between. This chain's CDR3 is CASRPGLTPYGYTF. The CDR3 DNA reads as TGTGCCAGCAGGCCAGGGCTCACCCCCTATGGCTACACCTTC.